A selection of T cell receptor beta chains follows, all from one sample in a study of identical twins. TCRdb processed the 5' RACE reads anew with MiXCR; each CDR3 protein has one entry. The sample contains approximately 220,000 distinct CDR3 sequences, 6% to 8.5% of which appear only once. The data were also submitted as part of a second study, on yellow fever vaccine responses in identical twins.

Sequencing was carried out using CD8+ T cells sorted from blood. These receptors originate from a woman aged 18-29 years in good health. Both conserved end residues are part of each CDR3. Fields, in order: J gene, V gene, D gene, CDR3 protein. D genes are given only for firm matches.

j_call: TRBJ2-5; v_call: TRBV18; d_call: -; cdr3_aa: CASSLNHQETQYF
j_call: TRBJ2-4; v_call: TRBV7-9; d_call: -; cdr3_aa: CASSDGTAIQYF
j_call: TRBJ2-5; v_call: TRBV3-1; d_call: TRBD1; cdr3_aa: CASSHKRQGQQQETQYF
j_call: TRBJ2-5; v_call: TRBV4-1; d_call: TRBD1; cdr3_aa: CASSQGVVDRAKETQYF
j_call: TRBJ2-1; v_call: TRBV13; d_call: -; cdr3_aa: CASSPNRNEQFF
j_call: TRBJ2-1; v_call: TRBV9; d_call: -; cdr3_aa: CASSVIQGNEQFF
j_call: TRBJ2-5; v_call: TRBV20-1; d_call: TRBD2; cdr3_aa: CSAVPGLAEETQYF
j_call: TRBJ2-3; v_call: TRBV28; d_call: -; cdr3_aa: CASSAPIVPDTQYF
j_call: TRBJ1-5; v_call: TRBV12-3/TRBV12-4; d_call: -; cdr3_aa: CASSSGFSNQPQHF
j_call: TRBJ1-1; v_call: TRBV27; d_call: -; cdr3_aa: CASSLQGGTEAFF
j_call: TRBJ2-1; v_call: TRBV29-1; d_call: -; cdr3_aa: CSVEDSRDSNEQFF
j_call: TRBJ2-3; v_call: TRBV28; d_call: TRBD1; cdr3_aa: CASSNRDRGPDTQYF
j_call: TRBJ2-3; v_call: TRBV2; d_call: -; cdr3_aa: CASSEEARSTDTQYF
j_call: TRBJ2-2; v_call: TRBV18; d_call: TRBD1; cdr3_aa: CASSPPGQALTGELFF
j_call: TRBJ1-2; v_call: TRBV29-1; d_call: -; cdr3_aa: CSGRGYYGYTF
j_call: TRBJ2-1; v_call: TRBV7-8; d_call: -; cdr3_aa: CASSLEVGSHEQFF
j_call: TRBJ1-5; v_call: TRBV5-4; d_call: -; cdr3_aa: CASSLGGLNQPQHF
j_call: TRBJ2-7; v_call: TRBV7-8; d_call: TRBD2; cdr3_aa: CASSPHRLAGGYEQYF
j_call: TRBJ2-7; v_call: TRBV4-1; d_call: -; cdr3_aa: CASSQERNDRSYEQYF
j_call: TRBJ2-1; v_call: TRBV29-1; d_call: -; cdr3_aa: CSAVETANEQFF
j_call: TRBJ1-5; v_call: TRBV28; d_call: TRBD1; cdr3_aa: CASNLGQGAMNQPQHF
j_call: TRBJ2-7; v_call: TRBV11-2; d_call: -; cdr3_aa: CASSLEYSSYEQYF
j_call: TRBJ2-5; v_call: TRBV11-3; d_call: -; cdr3_aa: CASSSSGSLRTQYF
j_call: TRBJ2-3; v_call: TRBV9; d_call: -; cdr3_aa: CASSPNADTQYF
j_call: TRBJ1-1; v_call: TRBV9; d_call: TRBD1; cdr3_aa: CASSSGGGPNTEAFF
j_call: TRBJ2-7; v_call: TRBV5-8; d_call: -; cdr3_aa: CASSLAIGGFTHEQYF
j_call: TRBJ1-6; v_call: TRBV4-1; d_call: -; cdr3_aa: CASGGGGAAGNSPLHF
j_call: TRBJ2-5; v_call: TRBV28; d_call: -; cdr3_aa: CASSPVQGTDQETQYF
j_call: TRBJ1-4; v_call: TRBV7-9; d_call: -; cdr3_aa: CASSSPGVGNEKLFF
j_call: TRBJ2-1; v_call: TRBV27; d_call: -; cdr3_aa: CASSLSAGNEQFF
j_call: TRBJ1-6; v_call: TRBV6-1; d_call: TRBD1; cdr3_aa: CASRSGTGDSSPLHF
j_call: TRBJ2-1; v_call: TRBV15; d_call: -; cdr3_aa: CATSNSPSTSMGYNEQFF
j_call: TRBJ2-3; v_call: TRBV27; d_call: -; cdr3_aa: CASSLVKTGAGTDTQYF